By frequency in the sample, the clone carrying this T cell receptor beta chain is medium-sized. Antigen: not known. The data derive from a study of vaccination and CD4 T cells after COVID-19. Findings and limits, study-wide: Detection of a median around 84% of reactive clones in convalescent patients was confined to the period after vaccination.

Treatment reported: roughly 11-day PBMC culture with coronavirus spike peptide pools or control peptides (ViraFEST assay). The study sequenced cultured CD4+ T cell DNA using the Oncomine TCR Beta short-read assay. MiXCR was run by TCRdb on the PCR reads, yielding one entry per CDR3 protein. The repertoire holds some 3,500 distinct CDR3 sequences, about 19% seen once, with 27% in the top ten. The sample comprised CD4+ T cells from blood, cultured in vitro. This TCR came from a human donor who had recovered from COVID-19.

The CDR3 nucleotides read TGTGCCAGCAGTTACTGGAGGAATTCACCCCTCCACTTT. Residues: CASSYWRNSPLHF. The genes are TRBV6-5 and TRBJ1-6; no firm D call. V was shortened by 1 base and J by 7 bases, with 5 bases between the two germline ends. This CDR3 spans 13 amino acids. Germline V gene sequence: CDR1 MNHEY, CDR2 SVGAGI.